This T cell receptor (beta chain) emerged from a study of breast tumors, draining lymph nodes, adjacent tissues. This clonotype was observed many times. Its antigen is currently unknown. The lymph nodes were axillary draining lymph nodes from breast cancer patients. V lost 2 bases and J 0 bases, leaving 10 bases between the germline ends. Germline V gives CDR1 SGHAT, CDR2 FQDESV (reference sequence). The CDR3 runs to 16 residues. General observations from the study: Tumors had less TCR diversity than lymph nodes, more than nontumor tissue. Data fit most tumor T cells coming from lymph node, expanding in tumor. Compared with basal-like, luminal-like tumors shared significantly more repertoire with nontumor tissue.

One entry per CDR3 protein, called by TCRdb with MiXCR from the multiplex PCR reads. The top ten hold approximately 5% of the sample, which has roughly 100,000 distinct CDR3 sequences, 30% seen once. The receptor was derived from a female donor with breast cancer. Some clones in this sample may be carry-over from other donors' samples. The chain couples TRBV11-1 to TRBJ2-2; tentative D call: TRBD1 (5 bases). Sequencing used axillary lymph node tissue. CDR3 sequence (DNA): TGTGCCAGCAGCTTAATCAAAGGGGCGAACACCGGGGAGCTGTTTTTT. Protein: CASSLIKGANTGELFF.